Detailed here is one T cell receptor beta chain. Authors' methods: Amplification of reference gene primers was used by the study to estimate nucleated cell counts. Libraries were prepared by immunoSEQ multiplex PCR; TCRdb keeps only in-frame clonotypes and omits some of them. That table gives V, J and clone size, and the DNA gave D and trimming. The sample contains 120,000 or so clones, over 75% of which appear only once. The data derive from a study of blood T cell repertoires in COVID-19. Study background: Donors in the United States, Italy and Spain gave samples during acute or convalescent COVID-19. Sources were T cells, B-cell-depleted T cells, or PBMCs; the material itself was cDNA or gDNA.

The Seattle patients, enrolled during active infection, were followed longitudinally. Germline lookup yields CDR1 DFQATT and CDR2 SNEGSKA (reference sequence). Trimming pared 3 bases from V and 8 bases from J, leaving 10 bases between. There are 11 residues in the CDR3. The rearrangement links TRBV20-1 to TRBJ1-2; D not resolved. The sample comprised peripheral blood. The TCR was taken from a man under 40 with COVID-19, enrolled during active disease. The chain's CDR3 is CSASGVGGYTF. CDR3 bases: TGCAGTGCTAGCGGGGTTGGGGGCTACACCTTC.